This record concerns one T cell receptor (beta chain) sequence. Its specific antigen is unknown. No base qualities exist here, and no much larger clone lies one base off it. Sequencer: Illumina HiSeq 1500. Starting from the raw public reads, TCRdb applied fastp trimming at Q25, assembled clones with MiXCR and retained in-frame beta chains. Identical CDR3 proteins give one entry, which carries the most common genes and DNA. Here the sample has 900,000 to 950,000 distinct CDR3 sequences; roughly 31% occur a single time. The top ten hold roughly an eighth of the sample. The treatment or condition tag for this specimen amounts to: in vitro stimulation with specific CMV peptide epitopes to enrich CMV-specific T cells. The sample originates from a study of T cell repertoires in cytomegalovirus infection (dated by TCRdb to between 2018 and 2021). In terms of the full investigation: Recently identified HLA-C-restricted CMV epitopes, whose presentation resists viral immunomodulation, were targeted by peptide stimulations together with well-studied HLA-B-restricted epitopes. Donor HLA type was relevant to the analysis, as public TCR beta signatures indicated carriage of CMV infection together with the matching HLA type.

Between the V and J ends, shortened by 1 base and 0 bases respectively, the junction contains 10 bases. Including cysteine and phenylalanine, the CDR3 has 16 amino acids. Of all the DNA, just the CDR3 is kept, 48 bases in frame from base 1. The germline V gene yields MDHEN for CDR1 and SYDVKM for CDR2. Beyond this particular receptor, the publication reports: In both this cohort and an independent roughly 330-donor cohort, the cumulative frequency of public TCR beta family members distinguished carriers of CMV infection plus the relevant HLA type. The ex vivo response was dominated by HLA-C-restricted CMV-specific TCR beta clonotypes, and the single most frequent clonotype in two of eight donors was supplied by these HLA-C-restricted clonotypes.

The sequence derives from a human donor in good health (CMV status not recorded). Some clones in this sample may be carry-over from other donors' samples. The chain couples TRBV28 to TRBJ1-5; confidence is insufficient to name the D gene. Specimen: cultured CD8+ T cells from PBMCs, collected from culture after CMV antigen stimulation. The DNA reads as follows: TGTGCCAGCAGTTTATTGCGCCGGATTAGCAATCAGCCCCAGCATTTT. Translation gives CASSLLRRISNQPQHF. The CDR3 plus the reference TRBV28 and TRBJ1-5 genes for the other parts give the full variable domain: DVKVTQSSRYLVKRTGEKVFLECVQDMDHENMFWYRQDPGLGLRLIYFSYDVKMKEKGDIPEGYSVSREKKERFSLILESASTNQTSMYLCASSLLRRISNQPQHFGDGTRLSIL.